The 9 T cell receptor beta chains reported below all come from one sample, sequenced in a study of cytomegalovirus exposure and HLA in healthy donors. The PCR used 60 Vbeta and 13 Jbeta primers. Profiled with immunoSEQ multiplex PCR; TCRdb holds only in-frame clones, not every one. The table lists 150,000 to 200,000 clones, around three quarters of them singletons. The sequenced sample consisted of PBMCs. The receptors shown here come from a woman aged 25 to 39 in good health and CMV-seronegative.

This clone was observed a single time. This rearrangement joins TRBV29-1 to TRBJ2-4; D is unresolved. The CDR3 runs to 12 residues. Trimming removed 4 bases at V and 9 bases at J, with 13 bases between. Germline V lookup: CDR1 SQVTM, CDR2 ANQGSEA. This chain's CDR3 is CSVGSSRGIQYF. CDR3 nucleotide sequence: TGCAGCGTTGGTTCCTCCCGAGGCATTCAGTACTTC.

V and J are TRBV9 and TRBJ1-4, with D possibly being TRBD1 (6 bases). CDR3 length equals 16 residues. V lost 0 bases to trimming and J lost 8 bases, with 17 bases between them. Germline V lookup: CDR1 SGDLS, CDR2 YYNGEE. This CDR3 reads CASSVEGGGLREKLFF. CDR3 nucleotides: TGTGCCAGCAGCGTAGAGGGGGGGGGACTACGGGAAAAACTGTTTTTT.

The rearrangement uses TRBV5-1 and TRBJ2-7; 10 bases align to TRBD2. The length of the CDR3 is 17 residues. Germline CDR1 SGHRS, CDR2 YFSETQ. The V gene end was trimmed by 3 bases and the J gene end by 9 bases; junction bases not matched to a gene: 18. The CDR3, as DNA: TGCGCCAGCAGCTCCGGTCCCTCTAGCGGGGGAGGCCTAGGGCAGTACTTC. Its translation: CASSSGPSSGGGLGQYF.

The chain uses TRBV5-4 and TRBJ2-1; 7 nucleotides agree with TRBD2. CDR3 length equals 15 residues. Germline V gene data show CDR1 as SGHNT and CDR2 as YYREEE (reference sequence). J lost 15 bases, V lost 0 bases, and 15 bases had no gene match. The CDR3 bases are TGTGCCAGCAGCTTGGACCATCTCGGACTAGGCCCCGGGTTCTTC. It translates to CASSLDHLGLGPGFF.

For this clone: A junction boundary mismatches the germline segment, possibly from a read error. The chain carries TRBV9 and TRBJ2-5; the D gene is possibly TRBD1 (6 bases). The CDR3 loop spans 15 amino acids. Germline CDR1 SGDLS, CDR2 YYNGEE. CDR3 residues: CAGSVGTLPQETQYF. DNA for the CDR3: TGTGCCGGCAGCGTCGGGACATTACCTCAAGAGACCCAGTACTTC.

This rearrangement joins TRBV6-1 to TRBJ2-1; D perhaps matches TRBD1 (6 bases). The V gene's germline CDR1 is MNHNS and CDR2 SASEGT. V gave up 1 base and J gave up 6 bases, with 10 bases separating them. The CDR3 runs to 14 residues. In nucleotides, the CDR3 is TGTGCCAGCAGTGAAGTCCCACAGGGCAATGAGCAGTTCTTC. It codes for CASSEVPQGNEQFF.

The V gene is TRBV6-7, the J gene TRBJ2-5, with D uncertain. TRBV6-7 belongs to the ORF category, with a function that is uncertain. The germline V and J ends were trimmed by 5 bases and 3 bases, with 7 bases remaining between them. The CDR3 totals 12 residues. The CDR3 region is CASSNEEETQYF. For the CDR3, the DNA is TGTGCCAGCAGTAACGAGGAAGAGACCCAGTACTTC.

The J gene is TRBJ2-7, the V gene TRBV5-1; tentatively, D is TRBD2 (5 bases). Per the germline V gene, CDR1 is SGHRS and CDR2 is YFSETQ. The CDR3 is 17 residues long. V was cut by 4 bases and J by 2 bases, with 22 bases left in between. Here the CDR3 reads CASSLTGSAPIPYEQYF. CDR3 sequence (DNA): TGCGCCAGCAGCCTCACTGGGAGCGCACCTATCCCCTACGAGCAGTACTTC.

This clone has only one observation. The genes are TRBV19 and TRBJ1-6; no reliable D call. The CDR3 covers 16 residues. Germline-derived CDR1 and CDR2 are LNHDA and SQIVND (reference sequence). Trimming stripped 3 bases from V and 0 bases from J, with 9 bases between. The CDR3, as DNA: TGTGCCAGTAGTATCGGCGGGAGCTCCTATAATTCACCCCTCCACTTT. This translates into CASSIGGSSYNSPLHF.